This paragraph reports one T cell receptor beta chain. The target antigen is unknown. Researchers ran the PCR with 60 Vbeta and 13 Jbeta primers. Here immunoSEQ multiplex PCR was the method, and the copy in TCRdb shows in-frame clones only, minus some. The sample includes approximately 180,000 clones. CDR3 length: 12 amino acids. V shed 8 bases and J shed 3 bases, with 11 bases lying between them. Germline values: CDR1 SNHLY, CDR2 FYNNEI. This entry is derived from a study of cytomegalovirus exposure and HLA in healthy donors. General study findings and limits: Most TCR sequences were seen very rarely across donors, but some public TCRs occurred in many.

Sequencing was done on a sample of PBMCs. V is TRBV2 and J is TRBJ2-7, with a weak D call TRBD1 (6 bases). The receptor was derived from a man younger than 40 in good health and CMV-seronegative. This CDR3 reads CASRDNGYEQYF. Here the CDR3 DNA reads TGTGCCAGCCGGGACAATGGCTACGAGCAGTACTTC. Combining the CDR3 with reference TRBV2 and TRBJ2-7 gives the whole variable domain EPEVTQTPSHQVTQMGQEVILRCVPISNHLYFYWYRQILGQKVEFLVSFYNNEISEKSEIFDDQFSVERPDGSNFTLKIRSTKLEDSAMYFCASRDNGYEQYFGPGTRLTVT.